This paragraph covers one T cell receptor beta chain sequence. Antigen specificity is unknown. Trimming pared 7 bases from V and 1 base from J, leaving 10 bases between. The CDR3 sequence is 12 residues long. CDR1 is DFQATT and CDR2 is SNEGSKA in the germline V gene (reference sequence). The data derive from a study of blood T cells in healthy people across ages. Findings and caveats of the study: Age showed a roughly linear inverse relationship with TCR beta diversity per million T cells.

Sample-barcoded 5' priming and a J-beta primer mix drove a second PCR of roughly 6 to 12 cycles. TCRdb itself ran the 5' RACE reads through MiXCR, one entry per CDR3 protein. The data contain roughly 1,000,000 distinct CDR3 sequences, approximately 26% of them singletons. The sample was also reused in another study, on T cells of mothers and their children.

The source of this sequence is a girl aged 2 to 10 in good health. Material for sequencing was blood. This chain links TRBV20-1 with TRBJ2-5; D unresolved. The CDR3 sequence: CSVRAVQETQYF. The DNA of the CDR3 is TGCAGTGTTAGGGCGGTCCAAGAGACCCAGTACTTC.